Presented here are 24 T cell receptor beta chains from one specimen sequenced in a study of early T cells in non-severe SARS-CoV-2 infection (dated by TCRdb to about 2021). Receptors were amplified or captured by 5' RACE. The sample was run on a NextSeq 500. TCRdb reworked the public reads: Q25 trimming with fastp, MiXCR clone assembly, productive beta chains retained. CDR3 protein sequences are deduplicated, and each keeps its most common genes and DNA. Within this sample are 99,000 or so distinct CDR3 sequences, with 15% to 20% of them counted one time only. The ten largest clones take up about 1.3% of the sample. The sequenced sample was whole blood. Every receptor here comes from an adult who was a healthcare worker with PCR-confirmed SARS-CoV-2 infection or an uninfected control (not recorded which).

This chain connects TRBV5-1 to TRBJ2-5, with 10 bases aligning to TRBD1. Germline lookup yields CDR1 SGHRS and CDR2 YFSETQ. There are 16 residues in the CDR3. V was clipped by 3 bases and J by 4 bases; unmatched bases: 9. Here the CDR3 DNA reads TGCGCCAGCAGCTCCGTGATGACAGGGGGCTCAGAGACCCAGTACTTC. Amino acid sequence: CASSSVMTGGSETQYF.

This clonotype was counted at least ten times. The chain has TRBV6-4 and TRBJ2-2; 8 nucleotides match TRBD2. The CDR3 loop spans 16 amino acids. V dropped 5 bases and J dropped 3; count of bases not matched to a gene: 8. CDR1 is MRHNA, CDR2 SNTAGT, per germline. In nucleotides, the CDR3 is TGTGCCAGCAGTCCGGGGACGGGAGGGGACACCGGGGAGCTGTTTTTT. Encoded protein: CASSPGTGGDTGELFF.

This chain connects TRBV5-4 to TRBJ2-1, with D possibly matching TRBD2 (5 bases). CDR1 is SGHNT and CDR2 is YYREEE in the germline V gene (reference sequence). Trimming stripped 5 bases from V and 12 bases from J, with 18 bases between. There are 13 residues in the CDR3. CDR3 region: CASSPTNPPRQFF. The CDR3 DNA reads as TGTGCCAGCAGTCCGACTAACCCCCCACGGCAGTTCTTC.

The chain has TRBV11-3 and TRBJ2-3; no clear D. The CDR3 covers 13 residues. Germline assignment: CDR1 SGHNT and CDR2 YENEEA. V lost 2 bases and J lost 4, with 7 bases in between. The chain's CDR3 is CASSLSRSDTQYF. The DNA for the CDR3 is TGTGCCAGCAGCTTAAGCCGCTCAGATACGCAGTATTTT.

The chain has TRBV6-2 or TRBV6-3 and TRBJ2-1; 13 nucleotides align to TRBD2. Germline assignment: CDR1 MNHEY and CDR2 SVGEGT. The length of the CDR3 is 17 residues. After removal of 11 bases from V and 8 bases from J, the junction contained 18 bases not matched to a gene. CDR3 DNA sequence: TGTGCCGGATCCGGGACAGGGGGACTAGCGGGATACTATGAGCAGTTCTTC. Translation: CAGSGTGGLAGYYEQFF.

The rearrangement joins TRBV10-2 to TRBJ2-2; D not resolved. The CDR3 contains 13 residues. V shed 10 bases and J shed 6 bases, with 15 bases lying between them. Germline-derived CDR1 and CDR2 are WSHSY and SAAADI. CDR3 nucleotides: TGCGCCACCATGAGTAGCCAGGCCGGGGAGCTGTTTTTT. This codes for CATMSSQAGELFF.

This chain joins TRBV7-2 and TRBJ2-2, with a weak D call TRBD2 (5 bases). The germline gives CDR1 SGHTA, CDR2 FQGNSA. Trimming shortened V by 3 bases and J by 3 bases, and 8 bases separated the two germline ends. This CDR3 region has 14 residues. The CDR3 here is CASSFGLYTGELFF. In nucleotides, the CDR3 is TGTGCCAGCAGCTTCGGACTCTACACCGGGGAGCTGTTTTTT.

This clonotype has at least ten counts. CDR3 sequence reads: CSASGGVDQPQHF. CDR3 in DNA: TGCAGTGCTTCAGGGGGTGTGGATCAGCCCCAGCATTTT. V and J are TRBV20-1 and TRBJ1-5; 7 bases are shared with TRBD1. Germline-derived CDR1 and CDR2 are DFQATT and SNEGSKA (reference sequence). Losses at the gene ends were 5 bases for V and 5 bases for J; bases not matched to a gene: 6. This CDR3 region has 13 residues.

The rearrangement links TRBV11-2 to TRBJ2-3; TRBD1 matches 11 bases. The V gene end was trimmed by 4 bases and the J gene end by 6 bases; junction bases not matched to a gene: 6. Per germline, CDR1 SGHAT and CDR2 FQNNGV. The CDR3 runs to 15 residues. The CDR3 loop reads CASSSPGQGEDTQYF. For the CDR3, the DNA is TGTGCCAGCAGCTCCCCGGGACAGGGGGAGGATACGCAGTATTTT.

In nucleotides, the CDR3 is TGTGCCATCAGTGAGTCCTACCGGGAAAAGCAGTACTTC. It codes for CAISESYREKQYF. The chain employs TRBV10-3 and TRBJ2-7, with D maybe TRBD2 (5 bases). The CDR3 runs 13 residues. V was cut by 0 bases and J by 8 bases, with 11 bases left in between. Looked up from germline, CDR1 is ENHRY and CDR2 is SYGVKD.

This chain uses TRBV28 with TRBJ2-5; 13 bases are shared with TRBD2. Per germline, CDR1 MDHEN and CDR2 SYDVKM. V dropped 5 bases and J dropped 3; count of bases not matched to a gene: 3. This CDR3 is built from 15 residues. The CDR3 loop reads CASSPGLAGEETQYF. The CDR3 DNA follows: TGTGCCAGCAGTCCCGGACTAGCGGGGGAAGAGACCCAGTACTTC.

The chain has TRBV28 and TRBJ1-2; D gene ambiguous. The CDR3 loop spans 15 amino acids. Trimming took 6 bases from V and 4 from J, leaving 18 bases between them. Germline CDR1 is MDHEN and CDR2 is SYDVKM. For the CDR3, the DNA is TGTGCCAGCAGCTTCACTTCTGGACGAATCTATGGCTACACCTTC. Translated, it gives CASSFTSGRIYGYTF.

The genes are TRBV20-1 and TRBJ1-2, with D unclear. V was cut by 0 bases and J by 0 bases, with 8 bases left in between. From germline, CDR1 is DFQATT and CDR2 SNEGSKA (reference sequence). The CDR3 is 14 amino acids. The CDR3: CSAREPIANYGYTF. CDR3 nucleotides: TGCAGTGCTAGAGAACCGATAGCTAACTATGGCTACACCTTC.

This clonotype was counted a few times. This chain joins TRBV21-1 and TRBJ1-5. TRBV21-1 is assigned pseudogene status. The CDR3 sequence is 15 residues long. The CDR3 region is CASSKGEEGNQPQHF. In DNA, the CDR3 is TGTGCCAGCAGCAAGGGGGAGGAAGGCAATCAGCCCCAGCATTTT.

This clonotype was observed a handful of times. The chain couples TRBV5-1 to TRBJ1-5, with 10 nucleotides matching TRBD1. The CDR3 length is 15 residues. The V gene's germline CDR1 is SGHRS and CDR2 YFSETQ. Trimming took 3 bases from V and 5 from J; bases not matched to a gene: 5. The CDR3 DNA follows: TGCGCCAGCAGCTCGGGACAGGGGTTCGATCAGCCCCAGCATTTT. Translation: CASSSGQGFDQPQHF.

The chain links TRBV6-2 or TRBV6-3 to TRBJ1-5; no clear D gene. Germline values: CDR1 MNHEY, CDR2 SVGEGT. The CDR3 spans 13 residues. Trimming shortened V by 5 bases and J by 4 bases, and 9 bases separated the two germline ends. CDR3 residues: CASSPRDNQPQHF. The CDR3 DNA follows: TGTGCCAGCAGTCCTCGGGATAATCAGCCCCAGCATTTT.

The rearrangement links TRBV2 to TRBJ2-2, with D possibly being TRBD1 or TRBD2 (5 bases each). The CDR3 consists of 15 residues. The germline CDR1 and CDR2 sequences are SNHLY and FYNNEI. Trimming left V 8 bases short and J 6 bases short, with 19 bases between. CDR3 DNA: TGTGCCAGCCTGACCGGGATGGGGGAAGCCGGGGAGCTGTTTTTT. Translating gives CASLTGMGEAGELFF.

This clonotype was seen only a few times. The rearrangement joins TRBV21-1 to TRBJ1-1; TRBD1 is taken as the D call from the table, unchecked against the DNA. TRBV21-1 is a recognized pseudogene. The CDR3 loop spans 12 amino acids. The CDR3 DNA sequence: TGTGCCAGCAGCAAAGCCCGGGCAGAGGATTTCTTT. Translating gives CASSKARAEDFF.

This clonotype was recorded at least ten times. V usage is TRBV5-5 and J usage is TRBJ1-2; maybe TRBD1 (5 bases). The CDR3 consists of 13 residues. V lost 5 bases, J lost 2 bases, and 10 bases lay in between. Germline CDR1 reads SGHKS; CDR2 reads YYEKEE (reference sequence). This CDR3 reads CASSRDSNYGYTF. The CDR3 DNA is TGTGCCAGCAGTCGGGACTCCAACTATGGCTACACCTTC.

V usage is TRBV6-5 and J usage is TRBJ2-3, with a possible D match to TRBD2 (6 bases). The V and J ends lost 10 bases and 2 bases respectively, with 10 bases between them. CDR3 length equals 12 residues. Germline CDR1 is MNHEY and CDR2 is SVGAGI. CDR3 loop: CAIGRVTDTQYF. The CDR3 nucleotides are TGTGCCATCGGGAGAGTCACAGATACGCAGTATTTT.

This clonotype was seen many times. The chain has TRBV19 and TRBJ2-2; D is ambiguous. The CDR3 consists of 14 residues. Trimming took 5 bases from V and 2 from J, leaving 9 bases between them. Germline values: CDR1 LNHDA, CDR2 SQIVND (reference sequence). CDR3 loop: CASSGASNTGELFF. As DNA, the CDR3 is TGTGCCAGTAGTGGAGCGTCTAACACCGGGGAGCTGTTTTTT. The full variable domain, completed using reference TRBV19 and TRBJ2-2, is DGGITQSPKYLFRKEGQNVTLSCEQNLNHDAMYWYRQDPGQGLRLIYYSQIVNDFQKGDIAEGYSVSREKKESFPLTVTSAQKNPTAFYLCASSGASNTGELFFGEGSRLTVL.

This clonotype has only a few counts. The chain joins TRBV29-1 to TRBJ2-1; the D is unclear. The CDR3 length is 15 residues. Germline CDR1 reads SQVTM; CDR2 reads ANQGSEA. The V end lost 6 bases, the J end lost 1 base, and 16 bases lay between the germline ends. CDR3 nucleotides: TGCAGCGTCCGCAGTCATTCACCTTCCTACAATGAGCAGTTCTTC. Amino acids: CSVRSHSPSYNEQFF.

This clonotype was picked up many times. This chain links TRBV29-1 with TRBJ2-7, with 7 bases fitting TRBD1. CDR1 and CDR2 from the germline V gene are SQVTM and ANQGSEA. This CDR3 has 14 residues. V shed 4 bases, J shed 2 bases, and the junction held 8 bases outside the gene matches. Here the CDR3 DNA reads TGCAGCGTTGCCCCTGACAGGGAACCCTACGAGCAGTACTTC. It codes for CSVAPDREPYEQYF.

The sample holds a few counts of this clonotype. The genes are TRBV10-3 and TRBJ1-2; D unclear. V dropped 6 bases and J dropped 2 bases, with 7 bases sitting between them. The CDR3 spans 12 residues. Looked up from germline, CDR1 is ENHRY and CDR2 is SYGVKD. The CDR3 region is CAISVKNYGYTF. The CDR3 coding sequence is TGTGCCATCAGCGTCAAGAACTATGGCTACACCTTC.